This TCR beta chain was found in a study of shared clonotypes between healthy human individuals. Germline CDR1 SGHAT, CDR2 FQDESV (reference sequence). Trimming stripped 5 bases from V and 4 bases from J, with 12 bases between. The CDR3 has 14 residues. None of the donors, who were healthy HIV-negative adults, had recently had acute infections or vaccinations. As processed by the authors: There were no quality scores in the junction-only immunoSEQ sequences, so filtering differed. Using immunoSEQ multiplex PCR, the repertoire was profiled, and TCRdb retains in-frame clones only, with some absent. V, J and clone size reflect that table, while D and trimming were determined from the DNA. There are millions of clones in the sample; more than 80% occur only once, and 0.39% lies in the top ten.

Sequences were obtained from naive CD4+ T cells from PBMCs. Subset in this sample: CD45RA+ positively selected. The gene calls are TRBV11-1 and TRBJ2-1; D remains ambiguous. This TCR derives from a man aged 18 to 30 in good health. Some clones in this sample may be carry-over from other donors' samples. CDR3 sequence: CASSQRVGYNEQFF. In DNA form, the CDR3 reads TGTGCCAGCAGCCAAAGGGTAGGGTACAATGAGCAGTTCTTC.